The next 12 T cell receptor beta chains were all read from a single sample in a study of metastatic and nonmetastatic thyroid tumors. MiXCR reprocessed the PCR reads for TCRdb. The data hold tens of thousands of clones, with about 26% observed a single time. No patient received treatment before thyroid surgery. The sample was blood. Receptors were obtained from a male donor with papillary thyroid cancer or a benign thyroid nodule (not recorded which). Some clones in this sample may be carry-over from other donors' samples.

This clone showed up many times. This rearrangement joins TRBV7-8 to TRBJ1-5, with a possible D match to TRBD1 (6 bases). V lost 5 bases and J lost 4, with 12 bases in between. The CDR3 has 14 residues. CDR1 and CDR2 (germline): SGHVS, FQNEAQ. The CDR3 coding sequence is TGTGCCAGCAGCCTTGGGACACAAAATCAGCCCCAGCATTTT. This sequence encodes CASSLGTQNQPQHF.

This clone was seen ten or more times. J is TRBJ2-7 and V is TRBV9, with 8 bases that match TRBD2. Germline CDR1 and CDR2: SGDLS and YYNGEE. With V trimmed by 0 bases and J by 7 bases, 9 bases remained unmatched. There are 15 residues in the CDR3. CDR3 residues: CASSVDVSGIREQYF. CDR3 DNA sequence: TGTGCCAGCAGCGTAGATGTTAGCGGGATCCGGGAGCAGTACTTC.

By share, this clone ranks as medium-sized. The CDR3 DNA reads TGTGCCAGCAGCCCCGGGGTAGGACAGATCAACACCGGGGAGCTGTTTTTT. Protein product: CASSPGVGQINTGELFF. The rearrangement joins TRBV6-1 to TRBJ2-2, with D possibly TRBD1 on 6 matching bases. Germline V gene data show CDR1 as MNHNS and CDR2 as SASEGT. V was shortened by 6 bases and J by 2 bases, with 19 bases between the two germline ends. This CDR3 is 17 amino acids long.

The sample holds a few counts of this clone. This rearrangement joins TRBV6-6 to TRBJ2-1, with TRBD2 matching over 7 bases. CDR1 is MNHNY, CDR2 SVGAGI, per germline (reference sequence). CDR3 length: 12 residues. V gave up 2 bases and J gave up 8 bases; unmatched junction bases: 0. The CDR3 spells CASSYSGDEQFF. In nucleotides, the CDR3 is TGTGCCAGCAGTTACAGCGGGGATGAGCAGTTCTTC.

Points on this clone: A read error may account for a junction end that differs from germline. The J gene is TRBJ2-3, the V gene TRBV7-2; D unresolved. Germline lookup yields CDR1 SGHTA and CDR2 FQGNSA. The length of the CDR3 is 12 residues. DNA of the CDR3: TGTGCCAGCAGCTTCCCATGGGATACGCATTATTTT. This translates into CASSFPWDTHYF.

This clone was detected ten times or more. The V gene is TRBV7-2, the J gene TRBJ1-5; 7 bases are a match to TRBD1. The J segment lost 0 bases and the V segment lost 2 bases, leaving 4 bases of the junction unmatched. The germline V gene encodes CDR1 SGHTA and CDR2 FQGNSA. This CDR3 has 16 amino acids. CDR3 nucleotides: TGTGCCAGCAGCTTACTATCAGGGGGTAGCAATCAGCCCCAGCATTTT. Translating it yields CASSLLSGGSNQPQHF.

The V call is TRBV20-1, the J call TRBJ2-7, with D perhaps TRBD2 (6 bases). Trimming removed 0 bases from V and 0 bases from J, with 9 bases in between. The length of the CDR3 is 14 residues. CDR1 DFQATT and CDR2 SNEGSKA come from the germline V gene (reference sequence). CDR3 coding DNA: TGCAGTGCTAGAGATCGAGCGGGCTCCTACGAGCAGTACTTC. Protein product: CSARDRAGSYEQYF.

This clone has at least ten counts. CDR3 amino acids: CASSLAGLYGSSYEQYF. DNA of the CDR3: TGTGCCAGCAGCTTAGCGGGGTTGTACGGGAGCTCCTACGAGCAGTACTTC. The J gene is TRBJ2-7, the V gene TRBV11-1; the D gene is possibly TRBD2 (6 bases). CDR3 length equals 17 residues. Germline values: CDR1 SGHAT, CDR2 FQDESV (reference sequence). Trimming left V 0 bases short and J 0 bases short, with 15 bases between.

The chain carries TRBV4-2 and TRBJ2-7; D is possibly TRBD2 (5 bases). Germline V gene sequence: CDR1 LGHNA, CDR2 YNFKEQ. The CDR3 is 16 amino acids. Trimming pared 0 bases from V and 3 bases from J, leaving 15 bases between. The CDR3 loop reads CASSQDWAGGIYEQYF. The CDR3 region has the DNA TGTGCCAGCAGCCAAGATTGGGCGGGTGGGATCTACGAGCAGTACTTC.

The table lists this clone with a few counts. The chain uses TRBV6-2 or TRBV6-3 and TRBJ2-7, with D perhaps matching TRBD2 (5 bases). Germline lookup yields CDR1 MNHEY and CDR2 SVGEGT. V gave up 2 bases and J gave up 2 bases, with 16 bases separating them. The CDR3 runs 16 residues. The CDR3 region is CASSYPPGGVAYEQYF. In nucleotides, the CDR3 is TGTGCCAGCAGTTACCCCCCAGGAGGAGTGGCCTACGAGCAGTACTTC.

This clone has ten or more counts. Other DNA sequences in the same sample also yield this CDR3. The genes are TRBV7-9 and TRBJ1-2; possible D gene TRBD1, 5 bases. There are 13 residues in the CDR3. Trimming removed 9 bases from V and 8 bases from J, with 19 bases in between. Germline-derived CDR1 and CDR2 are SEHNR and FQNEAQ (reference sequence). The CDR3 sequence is CASSVTGTRGYTF. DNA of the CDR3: TGTGCCAGTAGCGTAACCGGGACTAGGGGCTACACCTTC.

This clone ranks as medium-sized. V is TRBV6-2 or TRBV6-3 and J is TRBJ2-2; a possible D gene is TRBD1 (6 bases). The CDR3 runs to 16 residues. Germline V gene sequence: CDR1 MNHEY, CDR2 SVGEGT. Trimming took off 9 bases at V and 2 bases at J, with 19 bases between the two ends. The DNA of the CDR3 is TGTGCCAGTGTAACCCACCGGGACAAAAACACCGGGGAGCTGTTTTTT. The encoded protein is CASVTHRDKNTGELFF.